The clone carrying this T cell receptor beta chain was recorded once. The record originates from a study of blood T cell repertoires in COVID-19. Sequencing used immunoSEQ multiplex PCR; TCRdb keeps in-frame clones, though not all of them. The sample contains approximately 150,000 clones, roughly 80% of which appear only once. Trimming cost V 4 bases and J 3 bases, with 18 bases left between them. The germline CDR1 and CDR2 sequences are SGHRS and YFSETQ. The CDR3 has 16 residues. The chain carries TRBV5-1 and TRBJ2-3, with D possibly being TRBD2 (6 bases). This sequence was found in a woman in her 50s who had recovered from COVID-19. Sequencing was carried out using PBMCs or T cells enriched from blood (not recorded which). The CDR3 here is CASSGGTPAGTDTQYF. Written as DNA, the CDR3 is TGCGCCAGCAGCGGAGGGACGCCTGCGGGGACAGATACGCAGTATTTT.